This T cell receptor beta chain emerged from a study of blood T cell repertoires in COVID-19. Across the whole study: Material from acute and convalescent COVID-19 was sourced from the United States, Italy and Spain. T cells, B-cell-depleted T cells, or PBMCs provided the cDNA or gDNA that served as material.

This CDR3 has 13 residues. Germline CDR1 reads SGDLS; CDR2 reads YYNGEE. The trim removed 0 bases at V and 8 bases at J, leaving 4 bases unmatched. In the source study's methods: Quantification of nucleated cells was approximated via reference gene primer amplification. TCRdb keeps only in-frame clones here, not all; method: immunoSEQ multiplex PCR. V, J and clone size are taken as reported in that table, and D and trimming were inferred from the DNA itself. The profile shows 150,000 to 200,000 clones, 85% to 90% of them singletons. V usage is TRBV9 and J usage is TRBJ1-2; the match to TRBD1 covers 7 bases. This TCR came from a man younger than 35 with acute or convalescent COVID-19. Sequenced input: peripheral blood. Written as DNA, the CDR3 is TGTGCCAGCAGCGTAGGGGACAGTTGGGGCTACACCTTC. Translated, it gives CASSVGDSWGYTF.